This section outlines one TCR beta chain sequence together with its context. The data are from a study of radiotherapy plus CTLA-4 blockade in lung cancer. Study-level information: For around 18% of patients, objective responses occurred, and just over 30% had disease control.

Generated by immunoSEQ multiplex PCR, the TCRdb table keeps only in-frame clones and is missing some. The sample has tens of thousands of clones, around 76% seen once. The CDR3 is made up of 15 amino acids. Germline lookup yields CDR1 MNHNS and CDR2 SASEGT. The V and J ends lost 5 bases and 5 bases, in that order; junction bases with no gene match: 9. The chain joins TRBV6-1 to TRBJ1-1, with TRBD1 matching over 9 bases. The receptor was derived from a human donor with non-small cell lung cancer who had stable disease on radiotherapy plus ipilimumab. Sample: peripheral blood, taken from a patient treated with radiotherapy plus ipilimumab. The CDR3 DNA reads TGTGCCAGCAGTTTTTCGGGACAGGGTCGGACTGAAGCTTTCTTT. Translated, it gives CASSFSGQGRTEAFF.